Each of the 14 T cell receptor beta chains below was sequenced from the same sample in a study of blood T cell repertoires in COVID-19. Sequenced by immunoSEQ multiplex PCR; TCRdb stores in-frame clones only, minus some. Among about 170,000 clones listed, more than 75% were seen once. The sequencing input was peripheral blood. The receptors originated from a man in his sixties with COVID-19, enrolled during active disease.

V is TRBV18 and J is TRBJ1-5; possibly TRBD1 for D (5 bases). Germline lookup yields CDR1 KGHSH and CDR2 LQKENI. Trimming took off 3 bases at V and 5 bases at J, with 11 bases between the two ends. The CDR3 sequence is 14 residues long. The CDR3 spells CASSPRQKDQPQHF. The CDR3 DNA sequence: TGTGCCAGCTCACCGCGACAGAAGGATCAGCCCCAGCATTTT.

The CDR3 DNA reads as TGTGCCAGCAGTTACTCCGGGACAGGAGCCTACAATGAGCAGTTCTTC. Translating it yields CASSYSGTGAYNEQFF. The chain is built from TRBV6-2 or TRBV6-3 and TRBJ2-1; 8 positions agree with TRBD1. Per germline, CDR1 MNHEY and CDR2 SVGEGT. The CDR3 totals 16 residues. Trimming cost V 0 bases and J 2 bases; bases outside gene matches: 3.

On this clone: This same CDR3 is encoded by further DNA sequences in the sample. This chain links TRBV18 with TRBJ1-1; D ambiguous. The CDR3 contains 14 residues. CDR1 and CDR2 from the germline V gene are KGHSH and LQKENI. Trimming pared 2 bases from V and 2 bases from J, leaving 9 bases between. The CDR3 nucleotides read TGTGCCAGCTCACCAGGGCCCGATAACACTGAAGCTTTCTTT. It yields the protein CASSPGPDNTEAFF.

In this sample, this clone turned up a few times. The V call is TRBV20-1, the J call TRBJ1-2; 9 positions agree with TRBD1. The V and J ends lost 3 bases and 5 bases, in that order; junction bases with no gene match: 7. The CDR3 sequence is 14 residues long. Germline V lookup: CDR1 DFQATT, CDR2 SNEGSKA (reference sequence). This CDR3 reads CSASATGTGYGYTF. CDR3 nucleotide sequence: TGCAGTGCTAGTGCTACCGGGACAGGGTATGGCTACACCTTC.

This rearrangement joins TRBV2 to TRBJ2-5, with 9 bases lining up with TRBD2. From germline, CDR1 is SNHLY and CDR2 FYNNEI. CDR3 length equals 16 residues. The trim removed 2 bases at V and 5 bases at J, leaving 9 bases unmatched. DNA for the CDR3: TGTGCCAGCAGTGAAAACGGGCGGGGGGGCTCTGAGACCCAGTACTTC. Its translation: CASSENGRGGSETQYF. Looking up the rest from reference TRBV2 and TRBJ2-5 gives the full variable domain: EPEVTQTPSHQVTQMGQEVILRCVPISNHLYFYWYRQILGQKVEFLVSFYNNEISEKSEIFDDQFSVERPDGSNFTLKIRSTKLEDSAMYFCASSENGRGGSETQYFGPGTRLLVL.

The chain joins TRBV5-5 to TRBJ1-5; 7 bases match TRBD1. Germline-derived CDR1 and CDR2 are SGHKS and YYEKEE (reference sequence). With V trimmed by 4 bases and J by 6 bases, 10 bases remained unmatched. CDR3 length: 15 residues. CDR3 nucleotides: TGTGCCAGCAGCCTAAGGGTGGCAGGGGGTCAGCCCCAGCATTTT. It codes for CASSLRVAGGQPQHF.

The chain carries TRBV7-2 and TRBJ2-6, with 7 nucleotides matching TRBD1. In germline, CDR1 is SGHTA, CDR2 FQGNSA. Trimming cost V 5 bases and J 0 bases; bases outside gene matches: 7. This CDR3 has 17 amino acids. For the CDR3, the DNA is TGTGCCAGCAGCATTCGACAGGGCCGCTCTGGGGCCAACGTCCTGACTTTC. Encoded protein: CASSIRQGRSGANVLTF.

Of note for this clone: Other DNA sequences in the same sample also yield this CDR3. V usage is TRBV18 and J usage is TRBJ1-1; weak D call: TRBD1 (5 bases). CDR3 length: 14 amino acids. In germline, CDR1 is KGHSH, CDR2 LQKENI. Trimming removed 5 bases from V and 0 bases from J, with 10 bases in between. CDR3 sequence: CASSRGSMNTEAFF. The DNA for the CDR3 is TGTGCCAGCTCAAGGGGTTCAATGAACACTGAAGCTTTCTTT.

The rearrangement joins TRBV9 to TRBJ2-5, with D perhaps matching TRBD2 (5 bases). This CDR3 contains 15 residues. Trimming took 0 bases from V and 1 from J, leaving 10 bases between them. CDR1 is SGDLS and CDR2 is YYNGEE in the germline V gene. The CDR3 spells CASSVAVGIQETQYF. In DNA, the CDR3 is TGTGCCAGCAGCGTAGCTGTCGGGATCCAAGAGACCCAGTACTTC.

The CDR3: CATSRDSGEVGDNEQFF. The DNA for the CDR3 is TGTGCCACCAGCAGAGATAGCGGGGAAGTCGGGGACAATGAGCAGTTCTTC. V and J are TRBV15 and TRBJ2-1; 8 bases agree with TRBD2. The CDR3 is 17 amino acids. The germline V gene encodes CDR1 LNHNV and CDR2 YYDKDF (reference sequence). J was trimmed by 5 bases and V by 0 bases; bases with no gene match: 9.

This clone was detected only once. The V gene is TRBV20-1, the J gene TRBJ1-1; D uncertain. V dropped 6 bases and J dropped 4 bases, with 9 bases sitting between them. Germline CDR1 is DFQATT and CDR2 is SNEGSKA (reference sequence). The CDR3 spans 11 residues. The DNA of the CDR3 is TGCAGTGCCCGTTACGGCACTGAAGCTTTCTTT. Its protein product is CSARYGTEAFF.

V usage is TRBV29-1 and J usage is TRBJ1-2; no definite D call. V was cut by 4 bases and J by 11 bases, with 8 bases left in between. This CDR3 has 9 amino acids. Germline assignment: CDR1 SQVTM and CDR2 ANQGSEA. Here the CDR3 reads CSVGPTYTF. Written as DNA, the CDR3 is TGCAGCGTTGGCCCAACTTACACCTTC.

The chain couples TRBV6-5 to TRBJ2-1; 7 bases line up with TRBD2. The germline V gene encodes CDR1 MNHEY and CDR2 SVGAGI. The length of the CDR3 is 15 residues. V shed 0 bases, J shed 9 bases, and the junction held 8 bases outside the gene matches. CDR3 sequence reads: CASSYSSGGIVEQFF. The CDR3 DNA follows: TGTGCCAGCAGTTACTCGTCGGGAGGAATTGTTGAGCAGTTCTTC.

This chain connects TRBV28 to TRBJ1-4; 10 positions agree with TRBD1. This CDR3 is 16 amino acids long. Germline CDR1 MDHEN, CDR2 SYDVKM. With 4 bases clipped from V and 7 bases from J, the junction kept 9 bases outside the gene matches. This chain's CDR3 is CASSSGTGVRGEKLFF. In DNA form, the CDR3 reads TGTGCCAGCAGTTCTGGGACAGGGGTGAGGGGTGAAAAACTGTTTTTT. Supplemented by reference TRBV28 and TRBJ1-4, the full variable domain reads DVKVTQSSRYLVKRTGEKVFLECVQDMDHENMFWYRQDPGLGLRLIYFSYDVKMKEKGDIPEGYSVSREKKERFSLILESASTNQTSMYLCASSSGTGVRGEKLFFGSGTQLSVL.